The 2 T cell receptor beta chains below all came from one sample that was sequenced in a study of graft-versus-host responses after intestinal transplantation. The assay was immunoSEQ multiplex PCR, and TCRdb's table has in-frame clones only and misses some. The table records fewer than 100,000 clones, around 86% of them present only once. The material was PBMCs, obtained 255 days after intestinal transplant. The receptors were sampled from a human patient who received an intestinal transplant, so some T cells may come from the graft donor.

The V call is TRBV2, the J call TRBJ1-5; D is undetermined. V was shortened by 4 bases and J by 5 bases, with 9 bases between the two germline ends. Germline V gene sequence: CDR1 SNHLY, CDR2 FYNNEI. There are 13 residues in the CDR3. CDR3 in DNA: TGTGCCAGCAGTGGTTCCCTTGATCAGCCCCAGCATTTT. Protein: CASSGSLDQPQHF.

The chain has TRBV5-1 and TRBJ2-1; 8 bases fit TRBD2. Trimming took 0 bases from V and 9 from J; bases not matched to a gene: 5. Germline V CDR1 and CDR2: SGHRS, YFSETQ. The CDR3 runs 14 residues. CDR3 amino acids: CASSLEREWSEQFF. The CDR3 DNA reads TGCGCCAGCAGCTTGGAGCGGGAGTGGAGTGAGCAGTTCTTC.